The rows below give T cell receptor beta chains drawn from one sample of a study of blood T cell repertoires in COVID-19. The repertoire was sequenced with immunoSEQ multiplex PCR; TCRdb's copy has only in-frame clones and lacks some. Of under 150,000 clones in the sample, about 88% were seen once. The source material was peripheral blood. The receptors come from a woman in her 70s who had recovered from COVID-19. CDR3s include the opening cysteine and the closing phenylalanine or tryptophan. Each record gives: D gene, V gene, J gene, clone size, CDR3 protein. D genes are given only for firm matches. The listing skips clone size in some rows; elsewhere it reads once, few, many or a size class.

D gene: NA
V gene: TRBV9
J gene: TRBJ2-1
clone size: NA
CDR3 protein: CASSPQGALHSEQFF

D gene: NA
V gene: TRBV7-2
J gene: TRBJ2-7
clone size: NA
CDR3 protein: CASSSGGEQYF

D gene: NA
V gene: TRBV11-2
J gene: TRBJ2-7
clone size: NA
CDR3 protein: CASSLQTAYEQYF

D gene: NA
V gene: TRBV19
J gene: TRBJ1-2
clone size: NA
CDR3 protein: CASSIDGTPSNYGYTF

D gene: TRBD2
V gene: TRBV11-2
J gene: TRBJ2-3
clone size: once
CDR3 protein: CASSSRTSGLTDTQYF

D gene: TRBD1
V gene: TRBV3-1/TRBV3-2
J gene: TRBJ1-2
clone size: NA
CDR3 protein: CASSQGTGEGGYTF

D gene: NA
V gene: TRBV7-3
J gene: TRBJ2-1
clone size: NA
CDR3 protein: CASSLLSQAEQFF

D gene: TRBD2
V gene: TRBV7-3
J gene: TRBJ2-5
clone size: NA
CDR3 protein: CASSSIPLAGGVETQYF

D gene: NA
V gene: TRBV19
J gene: TRBJ2-7
clone size: NA
CDR3 protein: CASSRRPGILSYEQYF

D gene: NA
V gene: TRBV18
J gene: TRBJ2-5
clone size: NA
CDR3 protein: CASAGLEETQYF

D gene: NA
V gene: TRBV12-1
J gene: TRBJ1-1
clone size: NA
CDR3 protein: CASIFHHKPDRKTEAFF

D gene: NA
V gene: TRBV4-2
J gene: TRBJ2-6
clone size: NA
CDR3 protein: CASSHQGSSAGANVLTF

D gene: NA
V gene: TRBV7-3
J gene: TRBJ2-3
clone size: NA
CDR3 protein: CASSLGEDFVSTDTQYF

D gene: TRBD2
V gene: TRBV28
J gene: TRBJ2-1
clone size: NA
CDR3 protein: CASSLGYGTSGTNEQFF

D gene: NA
V gene: TRBV6-5
J gene: TRBJ2-7
clone size: NA
CDR3 protein: CAQGLSYEQYF

D gene: TRBD1
V gene: TRBV19
J gene: TRBJ1-6
clone size: NA
CDR3 protein: CASSHRTGRNSPLHF

D gene: NA
V gene: TRBV10-3
J gene: TRBJ1-2
clone size: NA
CDR3 protein: CAISEVWRKSPEGYTF

D gene: TRBD2
V gene: TRBV7-6
J gene: TRBJ2-1
clone size: few
CDR3 protein: CASSLGLADHYNEQFF

D gene: TRBD1
V gene: TRBV7-8
J gene: TRBJ1-2
clone size: NA
CDR3 protein: CASSRGRQGVNYGYTF

D gene: NA
V gene: TRBV5-1
J gene: TRBJ1-2
clone size: NA
CDR3 protein: CASSGSTGANYGYTF

D gene: TRBD1
V gene: TRBV7-2
J gene: TRBJ1-2
clone size: NA
CDR3 protein: CASSLALFPGTGPYGYTF

D gene: NA
V gene: TRBV28
J gene: TRBJ2-7
clone size: NA
CDR3 protein: CASSLWGQGRSGEQYF

D gene: TRBD2
V gene: TRBV24-1
J gene: TRBJ2-2
clone size: NA
CDR3 protein: CATSDFLAGGAGELFF

D gene: NA
V gene: TRBV5-4
J gene: TRBJ1-5
clone size: NA
CDR3 protein: CASSFDRDQPQHF

D gene: TRBD2
V gene: TRBV4-3
J gene: TRBJ2-2
clone size: NA
CDR3 protein: CASSSPGLGNTGELFF

D gene: NA
V gene: TRBV15
J gene: TRBJ1-5
clone size: NA
CDR3 protein: CATSREPAGNQPQHF

D gene: NA
V gene: TRBV3-1/TRBV3-2
J gene: TRBJ1-1
clone size: NA
CDR3 protein: CASSQVGGLDEAFF

D gene: TRBD1
V gene: TRBV15
J gene: TRBJ2-7
clone size: once
CDR3 protein: CATSRGDRAYEQYF

D gene: TRBD1
V gene: TRBV7-9
J gene: TRBJ2-3
clone size: NA
CDR3 protein: CASSRGRGTDTQYF

D gene: NA
V gene: TRBV10-3
J gene: TRBJ2-3
clone size: NA
CDR3 protein: CAISELASLRTQYF

D gene: NA
V gene: TRBV3-1/TRBV3-2
J gene: TRBJ1-6
clone size: NA
CDR3 protein: CASSQIDSNSPLHF

D gene: NA
V gene: TRBV27
J gene: TRBJ1-3
clone size: few
CDR3 protein: CASSQRGDISGNTIYF

D gene: NA
V gene: TRBV27
J gene: TRBJ2-5
clone size: NA
CDR3 protein: CASSLSIRTGTKKETQYF

D gene: NA
V gene: TRBV12-3/TRBV12-4
J gene: TRBJ1-1
clone size: NA
CDR3 protein: CASRSSRVRAFF

D gene: TRBD1
V gene: TRBV7-2
J gene: TRBJ1-6
clone size: NA
CDR3 protein: CASTLGQGIRPLHF

D gene: NA
V gene: TRBV2
J gene: TRBJ2-5
clone size: few
CDR3 protein: CASKRQQETQYF

D gene: TRBD2
V gene: TRBV19
J gene: TRBJ2-7
clone size: NA
CDR3 protein: CASSPGALAGGSPYEQYF

D gene: TRBD1
V gene: TRBV27
J gene: TRBJ2-1
clone size: NA
CDR3 protein: CASSLRTGANEQFF

D gene: TRBD1
V gene: TRBV18
J gene: TRBJ1-3
clone size: once
CDR3 protein: CASSPTTGAYGNTIYF

D gene: NA
V gene: TRBV7-9
J gene: TRBJ2-1
clone size: NA
CDR3 protein: CASSLARGGQFF

D gene: NA
V gene: TRBV6-2/TRBV6-3
J gene: TRBJ2-3
clone size: NA
CDR3 protein: CASSPRRGRVDTQYF

D gene: NA
V gene: TRBV9
J gene: TRBJ2-3
clone size: once
CDR3 protein: CASSSSLADTQYF

D gene: NA
V gene: TRBV5-5
J gene: TRBJ1-2
clone size: NA
CDR3 protein: CASSFGRVIYGYTF

D gene: NA
V gene: TRBV5-4
J gene: TRBJ1-5
clone size: NA
CDR3 protein: CASSVPRGTGNKSNQPQHF

D gene: TRBD1
V gene: TRBV5-5
J gene: TRBJ1-2
clone size: NA
CDR3 protein: CASRLGQGELYGYTF

D gene: TRBD2
V gene: TRBV27
J gene: TRBJ2-3
clone size: NA
CDR3 protein: CASSPRRGAVGDTQYF

D gene: NA
V gene: TRBV19
J gene: TRBJ1-4
clone size: NA
CDR3 protein: CASREPTPREEKLFF

D gene: TRBD1
V gene: TRBV6-6
J gene: TRBJ1-6
clone size: NA
CDR3 protein: CASSSTGTGNSPLHF

D gene: NA
V gene: TRBV30
J gene: TRBJ1-5
clone size: NA
CDR3 protein: CAWRMRGGYQPQHF

D gene: NA
V gene: TRBV24-1
J gene: TRBJ2-3
clone size: NA
CDR3 protein: CATSVPGDTQYF

D gene: TRBD1
V gene: TRBV5-5
J gene: TRBJ2-5
clone size: NA
CDR3 protein: CASSPTGYQETQYF

D gene: NA
V gene: TRBV6-6
J gene: TRBJ1-2
clone size: NA
CDR3 protein: CASSYGSRGYGYTF

D gene: NA
V gene: TRBV7-9
J gene: TRBJ1-1
clone size: NA
CDR3 protein: CASSSRQFTEAFF

D gene: TRBD2
V gene: TRBV5-1
J gene: TRBJ2-2
clone size: NA
CDR3 protein: CASSLQTSGSMTGELFF

D gene: NA
V gene: TRBV4-1
J gene: TRBJ1-4
clone size: NA
CDR3 protein: CASSQEGEGKLFF